Reported below is one TCR beta chain. This CDR3 has 17 residues. V lost 4 bases to trimming and J lost 3 bases, with 18 bases between them. Germline V gives CDR1 ENHRY, CDR2 SYGVKD. This sample is part of a study of blood T cell repertoires in COVID-19. Here immunoSEQ multiplex PCR was the method, and the copy in TCRdb shows in-frame clones only, minus some. The data contain around 170,000 clones, about 90% of them singletons. Sequencing used PBMCs or T cells enriched from blood (not recorded which). The chain is built from TRBV10-3 and TRBJ2-2, with D perhaps matching TRBD2 (5 bases). The sequence was collected from a woman aged 18-29 years who had recovered from COVID-19. CDR3 residues: CAISGFGVGEDTGELFF. The CDR3 DNA reads as TGTGCCATCAGTGGATTTGGGGTGGGAGAGGACACCGGGGAGCTGTTTTTT.